A single sample is the source of the 26 T cell receptor beta chains below, sequenced in a study of a mutant IDH1 vaccine in newly diagnosed glioma. Profiling relied on immunoSEQ multiplex PCR, and the TCRdb table lists in-frame clones only, not all of them. The sample records roughly 39,000 clones, 70% to 90% being singletons. Their recognized antigens are unknown. This sample's time point: week 5, during vaccination. Every vaccination contained 300 ug of the mutant IDH1 20-mer peptide and was paired with topical imiquimod. The input for sequencing was PBMCs, taken from a glioma patient whose treatment included an IDH1 peptide vaccine. These receptors were collected from a man between 40 and 49 years old with glioma.

This chain links TRBV6-5 with TRBJ2-7; 10 bases are a match to TRBD2. J was trimmed by 0 bases and V by 6 bases; bases with no gene match: 5. The germline gives CDR1 MNHEY, CDR2 SVGAGI. This CDR3 has 15 residues. In nucleotides, the CDR3 is TGTGCCAGCAGCCGATCTAGCGGGAGCTCCTACGAGCAGTACTTC. Translated, it gives CASSRSSGSSYEQYF.

The chain carries TRBV18 and TRBJ2-1, with no clear D. Deletions cut 0 bases from V and 5 bases from J, with 5 bases between. Germline CDR1 KGHSH, CDR2 LQKENI. The CDR3 covers 13 residues. The CDR3 DNA follows: TGTGCCAGCTCACCACCGGGCAACAATGAGCAGTTCTTC. Translation: CASSPPGNNEQFF. Together with reference TRBV18 and TRBJ2-1, the CDR3 gives the full variable domain: NAGVMQNPRHLVRRRGQEARLRCSPMKGHSHVYWYRQLPEEGLKFMVYLQKENIIDESGMPKERFSAEFPKEGPSILRIQQVVRGDSAAYFCASSPPGNNEQFFGPGTRLTVL.

This chain links TRBV27 with TRBJ1-5, with D hard to call. Between the trimmed V and J ends, which lost 1 base and 6 bases, there was a span of 16 bases. The germline V gene encodes CDR1 MNHEY and CDR2 SMNVEV (reference sequence). The CDR3 loop spans 16 amino acids. The chain's CDR3 is CASSLYGRGPGQPQHF. The CDR3, as DNA: TGTGCCAGCAGTTTATATGGAAGAGGGCCGGGTCAGCCCCAGCATTTT.

This chain connects TRBV11-2 to TRBJ2-5; 8 nucleotides match TRBD2. The CDR3 extends over 15 amino acids. CDR1 is SGHAT and CDR2 is FQNNGV in the germline V gene. Losses at the gene ends were 2 bases for V and 2 bases for J; bases not matched to a gene: 4. The CDR3 reads CASSLFSGAQETQYF. The CDR3 nucleotides are TGTGCCAGCAGCTTATTTAGCGGGGCACAAGAGACCCAGTACTTC.

The V call is TRBV21-1, the J call TRBJ1-2. TRBV21-1 is a pseudogene segment. The CDR3 contains 12 residues. CDR3 sequence: CASIGGLYGYTF. CDR3 DNA: TGTGCCAGCATAGGAGGGCTTTATGGCTACACCTTC.

The genes are TRBV5-1 and TRBJ2-4, with no clear D. The V end lost 4 bases, the J end lost 2 bases, and 13 bases lay between the germline ends. Germline V lookup: CDR1 SGHRS, CDR2 YFSETQ. The CDR3 runs 15 residues. Written as DNA, the CDR3 is TGCGCCAGCAGCCTGAAGTCCAGTCCCAAAAACATTCAGTACTTC. Protein: CASSLKSSPKNIQYF. Variable domain in full (rest from reference TRBV5-1 and TRBJ2-4): KAGVTQTPRYLIKTRGQQVTLSCSPISGHRSVSWYQQTPGQGLQFLFEYFSETQRNKGNFPGRFSGRQFSNSRSEMNVSTLELGDSALYLCASSLKSSPKNIQYFGAGTRLSVL.

The chain is built from TRBV18 and TRBJ2-7; maybe TRBD2 (6 bases). This CDR3 is built from 14 residues. V gave up 3 bases and J gave up 2 bases, with 11 bases separating them. Germline assignment: CDR1 KGHSH and CDR2 LQKENI. CDR3 loop: CASSPGGTAYEQYF. DNA of the CDR3: TGTGCCAGCTCACCGGGCGGGACCGCCTACGAGCAGTACTTC.

V gene TRBV11-3 combines with J gene TRBJ2-1; D possibly matches TRBD1 or TRBD2 (6 bases each). This CDR3 has 16 residues. Trimming shortened V by 1 base and J by 6 bases, and 16 bases separated the two germline ends. Germline-derived CDR1 and CDR2 are SGHNT and YENEEA. CDR3 protein: CASSLGDSGGGNEQFF. As DNA, the CDR3 is TGTGCCAGCAGCTTAGGGGACTCCGGAGGGGGCAATGAGCAGTTCTTC. The full variable domain, in which reference TRBV11-3 and TRBJ2-1 provide the parts outside the CDR3, is EAGVVQSPRYKIIEKKQPVAFWCNPISGHNTLYWYLQNLGQGPELLIRYENEEAVDDSQLPKDRFSAERLKGVDSTLKIQPAELGDSAVYLCASSLGDSGGGNEQFFGPGTRLTVL.

The CDR3 region is CASSSRMALNYGYTF. CDR3 nucleotides: TGTGCCAGCAGCTCCCGGATGGCGCTCAACTATGGCTACACCTTC. The chain recombines TRBV7-8 with TRBJ1-2; D not resolved. The germline V and J ends were trimmed by 4 bases and 2 bases, with 14 bases remaining between them. The CDR3 contains 15 residues. Germline V gene sequence: CDR1 SGHVS, CDR2 FQNEAQ.

This clone was recorded a few times. The CDR3 DNA sequence: TGCGCCAGCAGCCCGACAGGGGGCCCTTTTAACTATGGCTACACCTTC. This translates into CASSPTGGPFNYGYTF. V is TRBV5-1 and J is TRBJ1-2; 10 positions agree with TRBD1. The CDR3 covers 16 residues. With V trimmed by 4 bases and J by 1 base, 7 bases remained unmatched. CDR1 and CDR2 from the germline V gene are SGHRS and YFSETQ.

This rearrangement joins TRBV4-3 to TRBJ2-7; TRBD2 agrees at 7 bases. This CDR3 contains 16 residues. Germline-derived CDR1 and CDR2 are LGHNA and YSLEER. Unmatched junction bases numbered 7, after V lost 0 bases and J lost 2 bases. DNA of the CDR3: TGCGCCAGCAGCCAAGAAATGGCTAGCGGAACCTACGAGCAGTACTTC. This codes for CASSQEMASGTYEQYF.

The chain has TRBV7-2 and TRBJ1-3; D is possibly TRBD1 (5 bases). The CDR3 runs 14 residues. The germline V and J ends were trimmed by 1 base and 2 bases, with 6 bases remaining between them. Germline lookup yields CDR1 SGHTA and CDR2 FQGNSA. CDR3 coding DNA: TGTGCCAGCAGCTTAGGCAGGGCTGGAAACACCATATATTTT. It translates to CASSLGRAGNTIYF. Full variable domain (rest looked up from reference TRBV7-2 and TRBJ1-3): GAGVSQSPSNKVTEKGKDVELRCDPISGHTALYWYRQSLGQGLEFLIYFQGNSAPDKSGLPSDRFSAERTGGSVSTLTIQRTQQEDSAVYLCASSLGRAGNTIYFGEGSWLTVV.

The chain employs TRBV7-9 and TRBJ2-1, with D uncertain. This CDR3 region has 11 residues. V lost 7 bases and J 3 bases, leaving 4 bases between the germline ends. CDR1 SEHNR and CDR2 FQNEAQ come from the germline V gene (reference sequence). Here the CDR3 reads CASTLYNEQFF. CDR3 DNA: TGTGCCAGCACCCTCTACAATGAGCAGTTCTTC.

The rearrangement links TRBV5-1 to TRBJ1-4; no clear D. Trimming took off 3 bases at V and 8 bases at J, with 17 bases between the two ends. Germline V gives CDR1 SGHRS, CDR2 YFSETQ. CDR3 size: 15 residues. CDR3 DNA sequence: TGCGCCAGCAGCTCTGAGAGGCAGGTGGGCGAAAAACTGTTTTTT. Its translation is CASSSERQVGEKLFF. Looking up the rest from reference TRBV5-1 and TRBJ1-4 gives the full variable domain: KAGVTQTPRYLIKTRGQQVTLSCSPISGHRSVSWYQQTPGQGLQFLFEYFSETQRNKGNFPGRFSGRQFSNSRSEMNVSTLELGDSALYLCASSSERQVGEKLFFGSGTQLSVL.

This clone was seen a handful of times. The chain is built from TRBV4-1 and TRBJ2-2; D is unclear. Trimming left V 0 bases short and J 1 base short, with 6 bases between. The CDR3 sequence is 15 residues long. CDR1 and CDR2 from the germline V gene are MGHRA and YSYEKL. Here the CDR3 reads CASSQEWRNTGELFF. CDR3 sequence (DNA): TGCGCCAGCAGCCAAGAGTGGCGGAACACCGGGGAGCTGTTTTTT.

This clone was detected only a few times. The chain combines TRBV5-6 with TRBJ1-2; 9 bases line up with TRBD1. V dropped 3 bases and J dropped 5; count of bases not matched to a gene: 14. The CDR3 contains 17 residues. The germline V gene has CDR1 SGHDT and CDR2 YYEEEE. The CDR3 sequence is CASSSYRTGVREYGYTF. In nucleotides, the CDR3 is TGTGCCAGCAGCTCCTATAGGACAGGGGTGAGGGAGTATGGCTACACCTTC.

This sequence joins TRBV13 and TRBJ2-7; 8 nucleotides line up with TRBD2. V was clipped by 4 bases and J by 6 bases; unmatched bases: 8. Germline CDR1 is PRHDT and CDR2 is FYEKMQ (reference sequence). The CDR3 length is 14 residues. The CDR3 bases are TGTGCCAGCAGCTCACAAGCGGGAGCCCCCGAGCAGTACTTC. Protein product: CASSSQAGAPEQYF.

V gene TRBV4-2 combines with J gene TRBJ2-7, with TRBD2 matching over 12 bases. Germline lookup yields CDR1 LGHNA and CDR2 YNFKEQ. The length of the CDR3 is 18 residues. Losses at the gene ends were 0 bases for V and 2 bases for J; bases not matched to a gene: 8. The DNA of the CDR3 is TGTGCCAGCAGCCAAGATACCCTAGCGGGAGGGCAACCCTACGAGCAGTACTTC. Translated, it gives CASSQDTLAGGQPYEQYF.

A few counts support this clone. The chain recombines TRBV7-9 with TRBJ1-1; maybe TRBD1 (5 bases). Germline CDR1 SEHNR, CDR2 FQNEAQ (reference sequence). There are 14 residues in the CDR3. Trimming shortened V by 1 base and J by 1 base, and 7 bases separated the two germline ends. CDR3 residues: CASSLVQGNTEAFF. CDR3 bases: TGTGCCAGCAGCTTAGTGCAGGGGAACACTGAAGCTTTCTTT. The full variable domain, rest sourced from reference TRBV7-9 and TRBJ1-1, is DTGVSQNPRHKITKRGQNVTFRCDPISEHNRLYWYRQTLGQGPEFLTYFQNEAQLEKSRLLSDRFSAERPKGSFSTLEIQRTEQGDSAMYLCASSLVQGNTEAFFGQGTRLTVV.

The rearrangement uses TRBV19 and TRBJ1-3, with TRBD1 matching 10 bases. Germline trimming cut 5 bases from V and 2 bases from J; bases unmatched to any gene: 6. The CDR3 contains 16 residues. Germline CDR1 and CDR2: LNHDA and SQIVND (reference sequence). For the CDR3, the DNA is TGTGCCAGTAGTGAACGACAGGGGGCTGCTGGAAACACCATATATTTT. Translating gives CASSERQGAAGNTIYF.

This clone was counted a single time. The chain is built from TRBV4-2 and TRBJ2-1; tentatively, D is TRBD2 (5 bases). Trimming pared 4 bases from V and 0 bases from J, leaving 10 bases between. The germline V gene has CDR1 LGHNA and CDR2 YNFKEQ. This CDR3 comprises 15 residues. The CDR3, as DNA: TGTGCCAGCAGCCGAGACTACGACTCCTACAATGAGCAGTTCTTC. This gives the protein CASSRDYDSYNEQFF.

V usage is TRBV25-1 and J usage is TRBJ1-2; 7 positions agree with TRBD1. V lost 4 bases, J lost 3 bases, and 17 bases stayed unmatched. The CDR3 has 18 amino acids. Germline V gene sequence: CDR1 MGHDK, CDR2 SYGVNS. This CDR3 reads CASSGVAGSRGQYYGYTF. CDR3 coding DNA: TGTGCCAGCAGTGGAGTAGCGGGTTCCCGGGGACAGTACTATGGCTACACCTTC.

Judged by abundance, this clone is medium-sized. The chain carries TRBV11-2 and TRBJ2-1; D not certain. The V end was cut by 2 bases, the J end by 6 bases, with 2 bases between. CDR1 is SGHAT, CDR2 FQNNGV, per germline. The CDR3 has 11 amino acids. CDR3 protein: CASSLTNEQFF. In DNA, the CDR3 is TGTGCCAGCAGCTTAACCAATGAGCAGTTCTTC.

This clone has only a few counts. CDR3 sequence reads: CASSPRRGATDTQYF. The CDR3 DNA reads TGTGCCAGCAGTCCACGAAGGGGGGCGACAGATACGCAGTATTTT. The chain is built from TRBV6-1 and TRBJ2-3, with D possibly being TRBD1 or TRBD2 (6 bases each). The germline V gene encodes CDR1 MNHNS and CDR2 SASEGT. V lost 5 bases and J 3 bases, leaving 15 bases between the germline ends. This CDR3 has 15 residues.

This chain connects TRBV7-8 to TRBJ2-2, with a possible D match to TRBD1 (6 bases). The CDR3 is made up of 13 amino acids. V shed 1 base and J shed 7 bases, with 7 bases lying between them. Germline V CDR1 and CDR2: SGHVS, FQNEAQ. The CDR3 DNA sequence: TGTGCCAGCAGCTTAGTACAGGGCGGGGAGCTGTTTTTT. Protein sequence: CASSLVQGGELFF.

The rearrangement uses TRBV19 and TRBJ2-1; TRBD2 might be the D (5 bases). The CDR3 is 12 amino acids. V shed 4 bases and J shed 12 bases, with 13 bases lying between them. CDR1 and CDR2 from the germline V gene are LNHDA and SQIVND (reference sequence). CDR3 sequence: CASSTLGDRQFF. In DNA, the CDR3 is TGTGCCAGTAGTACACTAGGCGATAGGCAGTTCTTC.